This is a list of T cell receptor beta chains from one sample in a study of shared clonotypes between healthy human individuals. Sequencing was performed with immunoSEQ multiplex PCR; in TCRdb, only in-frame clones are kept and a portion is missing. Of a few hundred thousand clones in the sample, 95% to 98% are singletons; the top ten hold roughly 0.05%. Sequencing input: naive CD4+ T cells sorted from blood. The receptors shown here come from a woman under 40 in good health. Each CDR3 is given without its conserved first and last residue. The order of the fields is CDR3 protein, V gene, CDR3 length, J gene.

CDR3aa: ASSVDGGGYTQY
v_gene: TRBV6-5
len: 12
j_gene: TRBJ2-3

CDR3aa: SVLTGQSYEQY
v_gene: TRBV29-1
len: 11
j_gene: TRBJ2-7

CDR3aa: ASSLMGFREGKTEAF
v_gene: TRBV5-1
len: 15
j_gene: TRBJ1-1

CDR3aa: SASGRAQY
v_gene: TRBV20-1
len: 8
j_gene: TRBJ2-5

CDR3aa: ASSETPQGANTEAF
v_gene: TRBV28
len: 14
j_gene: TRBJ1-1

CDR3aa: ASSFPLQGSNEQF
v_gene: TRBV7-9
len: 13
j_gene: TRBJ2-1

CDR3aa: ASSLLASAHEQY
v_gene: TRBV28
len: 12
j_gene: TRBJ2-7

CDR3aa: SAILAGGKDEQF
v_gene: TRBV29-1
len: 12
j_gene: TRBJ2-1

CDR3aa: ASSSLAGVENIQY
v_gene: TRBV7-2
len: 13
j_gene: TRBJ2-4

CDR3aa: ASSSGTGPYNEQF
v_gene: TRBV5-4
len: 13
j_gene: TRBJ2-1

CDR3aa: ASSLVSWQGAVGYT
v_gene: TRBV11-2
len: 14
j_gene: TRBJ1-2

CDR3aa: ASRVGTPGHEQF
v_gene: TRBV5-6
len: 12
j_gene: TRBJ2-1

CDR3aa: ATSRDLDGMGREEF
v_gene: TRBV15
len: 14
j_gene: TRBJ1-4

CDR3aa: ASSYTGTGGYEQY
v_gene: TRBV28
len: 13
j_gene: TRBJ2-7

CDR3aa: ASSPYRYGTDTYEQY
v_gene: TRBV28
len: 15
j_gene: TRBJ2-7

CDR3aa: ASSHGGFVNSNQPQH
v_gene: TRBV4-1
len: 15
j_gene: TRBJ1-5

CDR3aa: ASSQGQSANTQY
v_gene: TRBV7-2
len: 12
j_gene: TRBJ2-3

CDR3aa: ASTDRLSGANVLT
v_gene: TRBV2
len: 13
j_gene: TRBJ2-6

CDR3aa: ASSRYYSGNTIY
v_gene: TRBV7-9
len: 12
j_gene: TRBJ1-3

CDR3aa: ASSTRSRIGQF
v_gene: TRBV19
len: 11
j_gene: TRBJ2-1

CDR3aa: ASKISFRYTEAF
v_gene: TRBV27
len: 12
j_gene: TRBJ1-1

CDR3aa: SGSHSGRGNEQF
v_gene: TRBV29-1
len: 12
j_gene: TRBJ2-1

CDR3aa: ASKAGGNQPQH
v_gene: TRBV6-5
len: 11
j_gene: TRBJ1-5

CDR3aa: ASSPNRGSTDTQY
v_gene: TRBV7-9
len: 13
j_gene: TRBJ2-3

CDR3aa: ASSLEEAQY
v_gene: TRBV7-9
len: 9
j_gene: TRBJ2-5

CDR3aa: ASSPEMDSGGGYT
v_gene: TRBV18
len: 13
j_gene: TRBJ1-2

CDR3aa: ASIWDPGRETQY
v_gene: TRBV6-1
len: 12
j_gene: TRBJ2-5

CDR3aa: ASSLGQARETQY
v_gene: TRBV7-9
len: 12
j_gene: TRBJ2-5

CDR3aa: ASSEAQGQGWNEKLF
v_gene: TRBV6-1
len: 15
j_gene: TRBJ1-4

CDR3aa: ASSHFTLGQDNEQF
v_gene: TRBV4-1
len: 14
j_gene: TRBJ2-1

CDR3aa: ASTLGLGTQPQH
v_gene: TRBV28
len: 12
j_gene: TRBJ1-5

CDR3aa: ASSVISGQGRIGYGYT
v_gene: TRBV2
len: 16
j_gene: TRBJ1-2

CDR3aa: ASSVTGTSSGANVLT
v_gene: TRBV9
len: 15
j_gene: TRBJ2-6

CDR3aa: ASSSGDRDNEKLF
v_gene: TRBV7-9
len: 13
j_gene: TRBJ1-4

CDR3aa: ASSRKGQETQY
v_gene: TRBV19
len: 11
j_gene: TRBJ2-5

CDR3aa: ASSRKKLETEAF
v_gene: TRBV7-9
len: 12
j_gene: TRBJ1-1

CDR3aa: ASSRLAGGSYNEQF
v_gene: TRBV5-1
len: 14
j_gene: TRBJ2-1

CDR3aa: ASSWTGEYEQY
v_gene: TRBV19
len: 11
j_gene: TRBJ2-7

CDR3aa: ASSQESTSGISYNEQF
v_gene: TRBV4-1
len: 16
j_gene: TRBJ2-1

CDR3aa: ASSLTDRETEAF
v_gene: TRBV18
len: 12
j_gene: TRBJ1-1

CDR3aa: ASSESRSSGRSPTDTDTQY
v_gene: TRBV10-2
len: 19
j_gene: TRBJ2-3

CDR3aa: ASSLVKYWAYNEQF
v_gene: TRBV13
len: 14
j_gene: TRBJ2-1

CDR3aa: ASSPPGVWTEAF
v_gene: TRBV7-3
len: 12
j_gene: TRBJ1-1

CDR3aa: ASSATRDSTSTDTQY
v_gene: TRBV5-1
len: 15
j_gene: TRBJ2-3

CDR3aa: ASSLQTVVNTEAF
v_gene: TRBV6-1
len: 13
j_gene: TRBJ1-1

CDR3aa: ASSSSGLSEKLF
v_gene: TRBV27
len: 12
j_gene: TRBJ1-4

CDR3aa: ASSHGLRTDTEAF
v_gene: TRBV11-2
len: 13
j_gene: TRBJ1-1

CDR3aa: ASSRDRASTDTQY
v_gene: TRBV7-9
len: 13
j_gene: TRBJ2-3

CDR3aa: ASSELTAARDEQY
v_gene: TRBV2
len: 13
j_gene: .

CDR3aa: AWSAPRGVYEKLF
v_gene: TRBV30
len: 13
j_gene: TRBJ1-4

CDR3aa: ASSIPGSLYEQY
v_gene: TRBV19
len: 12
j_gene: TRBJ2-7

CDR3aa: ASSLGAGTVEKLF
v_gene: TRBV5-6
len: 13
j_gene: TRBJ1-4

CDR3aa: ASSLPLRRVGTSSYEQY
v_gene: TRBV28
len: 17
j_gene: TRBJ2-7

CDR3aa: ASSLAPGSGANVLT
v_gene: TRBV5-1
len: 14
j_gene: TRBJ2-6

CDR3aa: ASRPTGQGVSEQY
v_gene: TRBV28
len: 13
j_gene: .

CDR3aa: ASSPRLGLTYEQY
v_gene: TRBV5-1
len: 13
j_gene: TRBJ2-7

CDR3aa: ASSPTGGYEQY
v_gene: TRBV6-1
len: 11
j_gene: TRBJ2-7

CDR3aa: ASSLGRIIYEQY
v_gene: TRBV28
len: 12
j_gene: TRBJ2-7

CDR3aa: ASSPRDRIYEQY
v_gene: TRBV18
len: 12
j_gene: TRBJ2-7